The rows below give T cell receptor beta chains drawn from one sample of a study of regulatory T cells in long-lasting Graves disease. One entry per CDR3 protein, called by TCRdb with MiXCR from the multiplex PCR reads. This table holds about 460,000 distinct CDR3 sequences, less than 25% found once. The input for sequencing was peripheral blood mononuclear cells (PBMCs), taken when the disease was refractory, from a patient treated with antithyroid drugs. These receptors were obtained from a female donor with Graves disease. Each CDR3 is given with its conserved first and last residue. A D gene is named only where the DNA matches it firmly. Some rows mark clone size as missing; the rest say once, few, many or name a class of expanded clone.

J	size	D	V	CDR3	DNA
TRBJ2-5	many	TRBD2	TRBV3-1	CASSQVSSGRQTQYF	TGTGCCAGCAGCCAAGTCTCAAGCGGGAGGCAGACCCAGTACTTC
TRBJ1-4	-	-	TRBV30	CAWSVGGRGLNEKLFF	TGTGCCTGGAGTGTCGGAGGCAGGGGTTTGAATGAAAAACTGTTTTTT
TRBJ2-7	-	-	TRBV25-1	CASSHRTPAAGEQYF	TGTGCCAGCAGTCATCGGACCCCGGCCGCAGGGGAGCAGTACTTC
TRBJ1-2	many	-	TRBV29-1	CSVPSSYGYTF	TGCAGCGTTCCCTCTTCGTATGGCTACACCTTC
TRBJ2-7	-	-	TRBV5-1	CASSLEGGNYEQYF	TGCGCCAGCAGCTTGGAGGGGGGAAACTACGAGCAGTACTTC
TRBJ2-7	-	-	TRBV12-3/TRBV12-4	CASMTEGYEQYF	TGTGCCAGCATGACGGAAGGCTACGAGCAGTACTTC
TRBJ2-5	few	TRBD1	TRBV29-1	CSAAFGQGAGETQYF	TGCAGCGCTGCCTTCGGACAGGGGGCGGGGGAGACCCAGTACTTC
TRBJ1-4	many	TRBD1	TRBV9	CASSNEQGFNEKLFF	TGTGCCAGCAGCAACGAACAGGGGTTTAATGAAAAACTGTTTTTT
TRBJ1-6	-	-	TRBV7-3	CASSPVGGQDSPLHF	TGTGCCAGCAGCCCAGTCGGGGGGCAGGATTCACCCCTCCACTTT
TRBJ1-3	few	-	TRBV6-1	CAVEGNTIYF	TGTGCCGTCGAGGGAAACACCATATATTTT
TRBJ1-5	many	-	TRBV6-2/TRBV6-3	CASSYSGYQPQHF	TGTGCCAGCAGTTACTCGGGATACCAGCCCCAGCATTTT
TRBJ2-2	few	TRBD2	TRBV19	CASSIVNLAGDTGELFF	TGTGCCAGTAGTATAGTGAACCTAGCGGGAGATACCGGGGAGCTGTTTTTT
TRBJ2-7	-	-	TRBV11-2	CASSLGGGGEQYF	TGTGCCAGCAGCTTAGGGGGAGGTGGCGAGCAGTACTTC
TRBJ2-3	-	-	TRBV9	CASSPRTPSTDTQYF	TGTGCCAGCAGCCCCCGGACACCTAGCACAGATACGCAGTATTTT
TRBJ2-7	many	-	TRBV6-1	CASSEGPDYEQYF	TGTGCCAGCAGTGAGGGGCCCGACTACGAGCAGTACTTC
TRBJ2-7	many	-	TRBV29-1	CSVEEGHEQYF	TGCAGCGTTGAAGAAGGGCACGAGCAGTACTTC
TRBJ1-2	-	-	TRBV7-9	CASSVGRGASYGYTF	TGTGCCAGCAGCGTGGGACGAGGGGCGAGCTATGGCTACACCTTC
TRBJ2-7	many	-	TRBV6-2/TRBV6-3	CACSAGIYEQYF	TGTGCCTGTTCCGCCGGGATCTACGAGCAGTACTTC
TRBJ2-7	many	TRBD1	TRBV10-3	CAISGRTGGNEQYF	TGTGCCATCAGTGGTCGGACAGGGGGCAACGAGCAGTACTTC
TRBJ2-5	few	-	TRBV9	CASSVDGSRETQYF	TGTGCCAGCAGCGTAGATGGTAGTAGAGAGACCCAGTACTTC
TRBJ2-3	few	TRBD2	TRBV30	CAWTTSADTQYF	TGTGCCTGGACGACTAGCGCAGATACGCAGTATTTT
TRBJ2-2	many	TRBD1	TRBV6-1	CASSRTTVRGRVTGELFF	TGTGCCAGCAGTCGAACAACCGTCAGGGGGCGCGTTACCGGGGAGCTGTTTTTT
TRBJ1-1	many	-	TRBV12-3/TRBV12-4	CASSPNRDTEAFF	TGTGCCAGCAGTCCCAACAGGGACACTGAAGCTTTCTTT
TRBJ1-2	-	TRBD1	TRBV5-1	CASSSRTGTGAYGYTF	TGCGCCAGCAGCTCCCGGACCGGGACAGGGGCCTATGGCTACACCTTC
TRBJ1-1	-	-	TRBV6-1	CATHRGRALEAFF	TGTGCCACTCACCGGGGGAGGGCTTTAGAAGCTTTCTTT
TRBJ2-1	-	TRBD1	TRBV28	CASSDGRDRLFF	TGTGCCAGCAGCGACGGAAGGGACAGGCTGTTCTTC
TRBJ1-5	-	TRBD1	TRBV28	CASSGFRDSPGNQPQHF	TGTGCCAGCAGTGGATTCCGGGACAGCCCTGGCAATCAGCCCCAGCATTTT